Detailed here is one T cell receptor (beta chain). The sample comes from a study of T-cell reconstitution after alpha-beta-depleted transplantation in children. Unique molecular identifiers were incorporated during preparation of the TCRbeta library. TCRdb re-analysed the PCR reads in MiXCR, keeping a single row per CDR3 protein. The profile shows about 590,000 distinct CDR3 sequences, 10% to 15% of them singletons. The CDR3 loop spans 15 amino acids. V dropped 5 bases and J dropped 1 base, with 15 bases sitting between them. The germline V gene encodes CDR1 SGHVS and CDR2 FNYEAQ. Sequenced here: PBMCs, mostly from graft donor cells, sampled 360 days after TCRalphabeta/CD19-depleted stem cell transplant. The chain recombines TRBV7-6 with TRBJ2-7; D is uncertain. The TCR sequence derives from a male patient younger than 18 who had a stem cell transplant for acute myeloid leukemia, so the T cells may come from the graft donor. The CDR3 loop is CASSADPYRSYEQYF. The CDR3 DNA sequence: TGTGCCAGCAGCGCGGACCCGTACCGTTCCTACGAGCAGTACTTC.